This TCR beta chain was recorded in a study of T cells in Graves' hyperthyroidism and ophthalmopathy. Amplification yielded TCR beta CDR3 regions, with RNA transcripts as the source. An initial round of RT-PCR targeting the TCR CDR3 relied on the HTBI primer set. From the multiplex PCR reads, TCRdb called clonotypes with MiXCR, one entry per CDR3 protein. The data contain roughly 840,000 distinct CDR3 sequences, roughly 40% of them singletons. Germline CDR1 and CDR2: MNHEY and SVGAGI. CDR3 size: 15 residues. V was clipped by 2 bases and J by 4 bases; unmatched bases: 1. This clonotype was found a few times.

V is TRBV6-5 and J is TRBJ1-4; 10 nucleotides line up with TRBD1. Sequencing was done on a sample of blood. This TCR was sampled from a man aged 18 to 30 with Graves' hyperthyroidism. The CDR3 sequence: CASSYRDRGNEKLFF. CDR3 coding DNA: TGTGCCAGCAGTTACCGGGACAGGGGTAATGAAAAACTGTTTTTT.